This T cell receptor beta chain was identified in a study of cytomegalovirus exposure and HLA in healthy donors. Study findings and constraints: Rarity characterized most TCR sequences, yet some public TCRs appeared in many donors. HLA alleles showed associations with around 15,000 TCR beta sequences in a later analysis, at a 0.05 false discovery rate. Three of the chains that were CMV-associated were confirmed in vitro to be specific for CMV antigens.

Concerning this clone itself: The antigen is unknown.

It was with 60 Vbeta and 13 Jbeta primers that the PCR ran. The data were produced by immunoSEQ multiplex PCR, yet TCRdb's version contains in-frame clones alone and is incomplete. Seen here are about 160,000 clones, more than 65% observed once, and the top ten hold about 1.3%. V was trimmed by 4 bases and J by 6 bases, leaving 10 bases between them. Germline CDR1 reads GTSNPN; CDR2 reads SVGIG (reference sequence). The CDR3 loop spans 13 amino acids. The receptor comes from a man under 40 in good health and CMV-seronegative. The V and J genes are TRBV30 and TRBJ1-6, with D possibly matching TRBD1 (5 bases). The sequenced sample was PBMCs. The CDR3 coding sequence is TGTGCCTGGACCGGGACTTCTAATTCACCCCTCCACTTT. It yields the protein CAWTGTSNSPLHF.